These T cell receptor beta chains were read from a single sample in a study of OX40 agonist ivuxolimab in advanced cancers. Profiled with immunoSEQ multiplex PCR; TCRdb holds only in-frame clones, not every one. The sample consists of around 60,000 clones, around 82% of them appearing once. The sample in question was CD4+ or CD8+ T cells sorted from blood, obtained in a trial of the OX40 agonist ivuxolimab. The receptors originated from an adult with an advanced solid tumor such as melanoma, head and neck, liver or kidney cancer. The CDR3 runs from the conserved cysteine through the conserved F or W. D genes are given only for firm matches. Rows may omit the clone size; those that give it use once, few, many or a size class.

j_call,d_call,clone_size,v_call,cdr3_aa,cdr3_nt
TRBJ2-7,.,.,TRBV28,CASSLGAVLSYEQYF,TGTGCCAGCAGTTTAGGAGCGGTCCTTTCCTACGAGCAGTACTTC
TRBJ2-5,.,.,TRBV2,CASRPDRSLETQYF,TGTGCCAGCAGACCAGACAGGTCTTTGGAGACCCAGTACTTC
TRBJ1-2,TRBD1,.,TRBV6-1,CASIPGQGFGYTF,TGTGCCAGTATCCCGGGACAGGGGTTTGGCTACACCTTC
TRBJ1-1,.,.,TRBV5-1,CASSLEGLGTEAFF,TGCGCCAGCAGCTTGGAGGGGTTGGGCACTGAAGCTTTCTTT
TRBJ2-1,.,.,TRBV7-2,CASSPRGIAPYNEQFF,TGTGCCAGCAGCCCCCGCGGGATAGCACCCTACAATGAGCAGTTCTTC
TRBJ2-1,TRBD2,.,TRBV9,CASSVVRGGRLNEQFF,TGTGCCAGCAGCGTAGTTCGGGGGGGCCGGCTCAATGAGCAGTTCTTC
TRBJ2-2,.,.,TRBV15,CATSRRRVGTGELFF,TGTGCCACCAGCAGACGCAGGGTCGGCACCGGGGAGCTGTTTTTT
TRBJ2-7,.,.,TRBV28,CASKVSGQPSYEQYF,TGTGCCAGCAAGGTGTCCGGACAGCCCTCCTACGAGCAGTACTTC
TRBJ2-1,.,.,TRBV18,CASSPRAGNEQFF,TGTGCCAGCTCACCCCGGGCCGGGAATGAGCAGTTCTTC
TRBJ2-7,.,.,TRBV29-1,CSVVAGGRSSYEQYF,TGCAGCGTGGTAGCCGGGGGAAGAAGCTCCTACGAGCAGTACTTC
TRBJ2-1,TRBD2,.,TRBV7-6,CASSSGLAGGFDEQFF,TGTGCCAGCAGCTCCGGACTAGCGGGAGGGTTCGATGAGCAGTTCTTC
TRBJ2-1,.,.,TRBV19,CASSPRAFTTSYNEQFF,TGTGCCAGTAGTCCGCGGGCCTTCACCACCTCCTACAATGAGCAGTTCTTC
TRBJ2-7,TRBD2,.,TRBV5-1,CASSLALAGGEQYF,TGCGCCAGCAGCTTGGCGCTAGCGGGAGGGGAGCAGTACTTC
TRBJ2-7,.,medium-sized,TRBV5-4,CASSLSVRDKQYF,TGTGCCAGCAGCTTGAGTGTTCGGGACAAACAGTACTTC
TRBJ2-5,.,.,TRBV5-6,CASSGRGYQETQYF,TGTGCCAGCAGCGGGAGAGGGTACCAAGAGACCCAGTACTTC
TRBJ2-5,.,.,TRBV28,CASSFPNRGQETQYF,TGTGCCAGCAGTTTTCCTAACAGAGGCCAAGAGACCCAGTACTTC
TRBJ1-2,.,once,TRBV7-2,CASSLDLGNYGYTF,TGTGCCAGCAGCTTAGATCTGGGGAACTATGGCTACACCTTC
TRBJ1-5,.,large,TRBV7-9,CASSLEGSNQPQHF,TGTGCCAGCAGCTTAGAAGGCTCCAATCAGCCCCAGCATTTT
TRBJ2-5,TRBD2,.,TRBV7-3,CASSSGLAGEETQYF,TGTGCCAGCAGCTCGGGACTAGCGGGAGAGGAGACCCAGTACTTC
TRBJ1-2,TRBD1,few,TRBV30,CAWSINRGSNYGYTF,TGTGCCTGGAGCATAAACAGGGGTTCTAACTATGGCTACACCTTC
TRBJ2-7,.,few,TRBV27,CASSPLGTATYEQYF,TGTGCCAGCAGTCCTCTCGGGACCGCCACCTACGAGCAGTACTTC
TRBJ1-1,.,.,TRBV2,CASSEAVAEAFF,TGTGCCAGCAGTGAAGCGGTAGCTGAAGCTTTCTTT
TRBJ2-3,.,.,TRBV7-8,CASSRDGRDTQYF,TGTGCCAGCAGTAGAGACGGGAGAGATACGCAGTATTTT
TRBJ2-5,.,.,TRBV4-2,CASSRAVWAAQETQYF,TGTGCCAGCAGCCGGGCGGTTTGGGCGGCCCAAGAGACCCAGTACTTC
TRBJ1-1,TRBD1,.,TRBV30,CAWSRKGAADTEAFF,TGTGCCTGGAGCCGTAAGGGGGCTGCGGACACTGAAGCTTTCTTT
TRBJ2-5,.,.,TRBV27,CASSPRGLGQETQYF,TGTGCCAGCAGTCCGCGGGGATTGGGGCAAGAGACCCAGTACTTC
TRBJ2-1,TRBD1,.,TRBV7-3,CASSPGTEGSEQFF,TGTGCCAGCAGCCCAGGGACAGAGGGATCTGAGCAGTTCTTC
TRBJ2-7,TRBD1,once,TRBV29-1,CSVVATGVGEQYF,TGCAGCGTTGTTGCGACAGGGGTAGGCGAGCAGTACTTC
TRBJ2-5,.,.,TRBV7-2,CASSLIQGKRETQYF,TGTGCCAGCAGCTTAATCCAGGGGAAGAGGGAGACCCAGTACTTC
TRBJ2-7,.,.,TRBV12-2,CASRLGRSLSHEQYF,TGTGCAAGTCGCTTAGGTCGCAGCCTTAGCCACGAGCAGTACTTC
TRBJ2-1,.,.,TRBV5-1,CASSLVRVDEQFF,TGCGCCAGCAGCTTGGTGCGGGTGGATGAGCAGTTCTTC
TRBJ2-2,TRBD2,once,TRBV4-1,CASSQAGGAANTGELFF,TGCGCCAGCAGCCAAGCGGGGGGAGCCGCGAACACCGGGGAGCTGTTTTTT
TRBJ1-2,TRBD1,.,TRBV30,CAFSLGTGLVSYGYTF,TGTGCCTTCTCTCTCGGGACAGGGTTGGTGAGCTATGGCTACACCTTC
TRBJ2-1,TRBD2,.,TRBV9,CASSPTSGGYNEQFF,TGTGCCAGCAGCCCGACTAGCGGGGGGTACAATGAGCAGTTCTTC
TRBJ1-3,.,.,TRBV4-2,CASSPDTDRGNTIYF,TGTGCCAGCAGCCCAGATACCGACCGTGGAAACACCATATATTTT
TRBJ1-2,.,.,TRBV19,CASSIGSQANYGYTF,TGTGCCAGTAGTATAGGTTCGCAAGCTAACTATGGCTACACCTTC